Described below is a single T cell receptor beta chain sequence and its context. Its antigen remains unidentified. The sample is drawn from a study of cytomegalovirus exposure and HLA in healthy donors. Overall study results and limits: Analysis performed later found under 20,000 TCR beta sequences associated with HLA alleles at 0.05 false discovery rate. Presence/absence analyses assumed roughly uniform sequencing depth across donors.

Primers: 60 Vbeta forward and 13 Jbeta reverse. Some clones are missing from TCRdb's copy, which holds only in-frame ones; the method was immunoSEQ multiplex PCR. This table holds 150,000 to 200,000 clones, around 80% found once. The CDR3 has 14 amino acids. Trimming took off 0 bases at V and 4 bases at J, with 12 bases between the two ends. Germline CDR1 GTSNPN, CDR2 SVGIG (reference sequence). Sequencing was done on a sample of PBMCs. The receptor was isolated from a woman aged 30 to 39 in good health and CMV-seronegative. V usage is TRBV30 and J usage is TRBJ2-5, with D possibly being TRBD2 (7 bases). Here the CDR3 reads CAWSVGGAPETQYF. The CDR3 DNA reads as TGTGCCTGGAGTGTGGGGGGGGCCCCAGAGACCCAGTACTTC.